Here is one T cell receptor beta chain with its context. The junction and the germline gene differ at one end; a read error may be behind it. The sample comes from a study of Graves' ophthalmopathy and Graves' hyperthyroidism. The CDR3 consists of 16 residues. Germline loops: CDR1 SGHRS, CDR2 YFSETQ. As the template, RNA transcripts were used to amplify TCR beta CDR3 regions. The first round was an RT-PCR with HTBI primers, and the second round was a multiplex PCR. From the multiplex PCR reads, TCRdb called clonotypes with MiXCR, one entry per CDR3 protein. The table shows a few hundred thousand distinct CDR3 sequences, with about a sixth occurring only once.

The chain employs TRBV5-1 and TRBJ2-7; 10 bases are shared with TRBD2. Material: peripheral blood. This receptor was taken from an adult woman with stable Graves' hyperthyroidism. As DNA, the CDR3 is TGCGCCAGCAGCTTGAACATAGCGGGAGGAGCCTACGTGCAGTACTTC. It encodes CASSLNIAGGAYVQYF.